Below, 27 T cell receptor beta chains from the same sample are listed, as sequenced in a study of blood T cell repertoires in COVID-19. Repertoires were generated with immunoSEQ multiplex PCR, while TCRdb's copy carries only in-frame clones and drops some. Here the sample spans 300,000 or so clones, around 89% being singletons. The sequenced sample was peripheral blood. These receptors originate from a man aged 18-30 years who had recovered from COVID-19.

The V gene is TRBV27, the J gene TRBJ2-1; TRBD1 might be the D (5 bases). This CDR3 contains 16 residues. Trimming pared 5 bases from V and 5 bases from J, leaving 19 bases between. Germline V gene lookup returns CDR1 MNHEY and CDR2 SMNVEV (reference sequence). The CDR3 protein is CASSPLLGVIHNEQFF. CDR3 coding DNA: TGTGCCAGCAGTCCCCTCCTAGGGGTGATCCACAATGAGCAGTTCTTC.

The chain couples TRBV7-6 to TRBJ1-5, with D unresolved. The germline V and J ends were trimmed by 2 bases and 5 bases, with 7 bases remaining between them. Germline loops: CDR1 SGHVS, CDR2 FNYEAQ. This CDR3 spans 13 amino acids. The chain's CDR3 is CASSLQSDQPQHF. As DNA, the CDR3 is TGTGCCAGCAGCTTACAGTCTGATCAGCCCCAGCATTTT.

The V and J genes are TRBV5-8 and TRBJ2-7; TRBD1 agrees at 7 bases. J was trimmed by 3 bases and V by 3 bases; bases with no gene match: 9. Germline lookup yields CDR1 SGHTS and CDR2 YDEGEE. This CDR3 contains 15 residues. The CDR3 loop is CASSSDSQGIYEQYF. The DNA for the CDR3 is TGTGCCAGCAGCTCGGATTCACAGGGGATCTACGAGCAGTACTTC. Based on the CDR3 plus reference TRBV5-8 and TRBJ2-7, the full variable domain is EAGVTQSPTHLIKTRGQQATLRCSPISGHTSVYWYQQALGLGLQFLLWYDEGEERNRGNFPPRFSGRQFPNYSSELNVNALELEDSALYLCASSSDSQGIYEQYFGPGTRLTVT.

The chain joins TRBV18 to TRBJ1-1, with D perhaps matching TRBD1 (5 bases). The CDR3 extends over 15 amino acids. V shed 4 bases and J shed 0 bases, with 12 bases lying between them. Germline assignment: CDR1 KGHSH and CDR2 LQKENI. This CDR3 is CASSREDNMNTEAFF. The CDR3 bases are TGTGCCAGCTCACGGGAGGACAATATGAACACTGAAGCTTTCTTT.

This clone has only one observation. The CDR3 protein is CASRRQGEQFF. The CDR3 nucleotides read TGCGCCAGCAGAAGACAGGGTGAGCAGTTCTTC. The V call is TRBV5-1, the J call TRBJ2-1; 7 nucleotides agree with TRBD1. There are 11 residues in the CDR3. Germline trimming cut 5 bases from V and 9 bases from J; bases unmatched to any gene: 2. Germline V lookup: CDR1 SGHRS, CDR2 YFSETQ.

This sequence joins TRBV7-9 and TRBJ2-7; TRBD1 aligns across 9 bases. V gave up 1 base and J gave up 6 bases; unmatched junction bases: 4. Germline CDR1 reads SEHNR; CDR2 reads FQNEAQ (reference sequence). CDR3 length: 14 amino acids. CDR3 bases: TGTGCCAGCAGCTTAGACAGGGGGCCGTTCGAGCAGTACTTC. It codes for CASSLDRGPFEQYF.

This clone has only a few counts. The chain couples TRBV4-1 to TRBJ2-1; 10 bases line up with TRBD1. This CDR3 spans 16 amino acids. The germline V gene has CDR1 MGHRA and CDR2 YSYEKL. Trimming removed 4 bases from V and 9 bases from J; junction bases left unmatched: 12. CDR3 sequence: CASSLIPGTGDLEQFF. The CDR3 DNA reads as TGCGCCAGCAGCCTTATACCCGGGACAGGGGACCTTGAGCAGTTCTTC.

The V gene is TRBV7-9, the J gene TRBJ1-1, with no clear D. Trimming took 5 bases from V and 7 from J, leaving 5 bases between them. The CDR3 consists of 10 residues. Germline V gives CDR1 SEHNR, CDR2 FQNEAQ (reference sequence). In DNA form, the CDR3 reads TGTGCCAGCAGCAGCTATGAAGCTTTCTTT. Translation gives CASSSYEAFF. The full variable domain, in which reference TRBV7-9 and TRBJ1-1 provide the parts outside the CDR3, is DTGVSQNPRHKITKRGQNVTFRCDPISEHNRLYWYRQTLGQGPEFLTYFQNEAQLEKSRLLSDRFSAERPKGSFSTLEIQRTEQGDSAMYLCASSSYEAFFGQGTRLTVV.

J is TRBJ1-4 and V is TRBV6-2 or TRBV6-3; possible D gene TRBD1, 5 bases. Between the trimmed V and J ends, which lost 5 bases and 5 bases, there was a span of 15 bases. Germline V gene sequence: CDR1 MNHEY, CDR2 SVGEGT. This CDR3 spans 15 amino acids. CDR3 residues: CASSPTDTTNEKLFF. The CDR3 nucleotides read TGTGCCAGCAGTCCGACGGACACCACAAATGAAAAACTGTTTTTT.

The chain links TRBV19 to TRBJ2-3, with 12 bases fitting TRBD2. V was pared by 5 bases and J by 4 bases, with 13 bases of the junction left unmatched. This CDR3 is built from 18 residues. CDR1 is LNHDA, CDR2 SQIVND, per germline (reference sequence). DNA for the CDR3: TGTGCCAGTAGTTTGACTAGCGGGAGTGGGGAGCGGGCAGATACGCAGTATTTT. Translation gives CASSLTSGSGERADTQYF.

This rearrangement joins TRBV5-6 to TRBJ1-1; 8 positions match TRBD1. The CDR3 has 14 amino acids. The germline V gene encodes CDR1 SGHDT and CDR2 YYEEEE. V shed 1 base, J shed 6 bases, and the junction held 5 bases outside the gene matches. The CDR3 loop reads CASSLYNRGAEAFF. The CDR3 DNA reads TGTGCCAGCAGCTTGTATAACAGGGGGGCTGAAGCTTTCTTT.

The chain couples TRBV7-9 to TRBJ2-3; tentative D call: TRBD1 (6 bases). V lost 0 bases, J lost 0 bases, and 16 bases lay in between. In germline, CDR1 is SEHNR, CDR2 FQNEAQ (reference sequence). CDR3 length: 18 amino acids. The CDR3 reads CASSLARTAYSSTDTQYF. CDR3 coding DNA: TGTGCCAGCAGCTTAGCTAGGACAGCGTATTCTAGCACAGATACGCAGTATTTT.

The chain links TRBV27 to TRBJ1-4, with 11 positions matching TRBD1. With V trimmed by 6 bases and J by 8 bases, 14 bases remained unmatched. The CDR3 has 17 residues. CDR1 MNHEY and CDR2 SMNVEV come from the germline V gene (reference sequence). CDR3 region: CASSPTLGQGAGEKLFF. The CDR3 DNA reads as TGTGCCAGCAGCCCGACCTTAGGACAGGGGGCAGGAGAAAAACTGTTTTTT. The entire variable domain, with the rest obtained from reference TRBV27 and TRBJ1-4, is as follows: EAQVTQNPRYLITVTGKKLTVTCSQNMNHEYMSWYRQDPGLGLRQIYYSMNVEVTDKGDVPEGYKVSRKEKRNFPLILESPSPNQTSLYFCASSPTLGQGAGEKLFFGSGTQLSVL.

The DNA of the CDR3 is TGTGCCAGCAGTGAAATGGGACAGGGTTTTGAGACCCAGTACTTC. This sequence encodes CASSEMGQGFETQYF. V and J are TRBV2 and TRBJ2-5, with 9 bases that match TRBD1. The CDR3 contains 15 residues. Germline V CDR1 and CDR2: SNHLY, FYNNEI. Losses at the gene ends were 2 bases for V and 5 bases for J; bases not matched to a gene: 6.

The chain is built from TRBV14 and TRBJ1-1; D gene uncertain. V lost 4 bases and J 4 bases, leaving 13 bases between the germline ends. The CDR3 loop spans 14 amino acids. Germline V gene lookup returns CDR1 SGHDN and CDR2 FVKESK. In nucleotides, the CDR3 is TGTGCCAGCAGCCCACTTGGTCTGAGCACTGAAGCTTTCTTT. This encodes CASSPLGLSTEAFF.

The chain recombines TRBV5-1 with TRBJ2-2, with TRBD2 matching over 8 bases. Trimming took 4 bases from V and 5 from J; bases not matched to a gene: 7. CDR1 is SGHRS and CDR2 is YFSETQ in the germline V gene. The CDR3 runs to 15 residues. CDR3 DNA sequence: TGCGCCAGCAGCCCCGGGGGGGCCGGGACCGGGGAGCTGTTTTTT. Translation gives CASSPGGAGTGELFF.

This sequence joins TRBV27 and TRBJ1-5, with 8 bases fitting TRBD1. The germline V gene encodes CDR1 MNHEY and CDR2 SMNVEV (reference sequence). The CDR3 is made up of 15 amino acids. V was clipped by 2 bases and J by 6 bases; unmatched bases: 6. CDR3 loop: CASSLDRGGTQPQHF. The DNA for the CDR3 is TGTGCCAGCAGTTTAGACAGGGGCGGCACTCAGCCCCAGCATTTT.

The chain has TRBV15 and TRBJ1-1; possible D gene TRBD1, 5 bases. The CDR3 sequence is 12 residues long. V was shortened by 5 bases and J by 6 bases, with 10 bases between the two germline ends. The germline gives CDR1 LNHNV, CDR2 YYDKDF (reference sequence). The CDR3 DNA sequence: TGTGCCACCAGCCGTACGGGGGCTGAAGCTTTCTTT. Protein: CATSRTGAEAFF.

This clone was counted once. The CDR3 DNA follows: TGTGCCAGCAGCCAATCCCCCCTACGGAGGGATCAGCCCCAGCATTTT. Translating gives CASSQSPLRRDQPQHF. The chain has TRBV3-1 (or the pseudogene TRBV3-2) and TRBJ1-5; D call uncertain. The germline CDR1 and CDR2 sequences are LGHDT and YNNKEL (reference sequence). Between the trimmed V and J ends, which lost 2 bases and 5 bases, there was a span of 16 bases. This CDR3 is 16 amino acids long.

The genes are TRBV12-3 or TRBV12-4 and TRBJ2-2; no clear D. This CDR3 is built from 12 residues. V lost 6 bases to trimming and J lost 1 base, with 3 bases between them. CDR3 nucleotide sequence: TGTGCCAGCAGCATGAACACCGGGGAGCTGTTTTTT. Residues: CASSMNTGELFF.

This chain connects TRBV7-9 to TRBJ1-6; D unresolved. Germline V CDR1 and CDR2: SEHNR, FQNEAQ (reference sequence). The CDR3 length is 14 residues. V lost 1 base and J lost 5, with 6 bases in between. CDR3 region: CASSLEYDNSPLHF. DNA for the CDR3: TGTGCCAGCAGCTTAGAATATGATAATTCACCCCTCCACTTT.

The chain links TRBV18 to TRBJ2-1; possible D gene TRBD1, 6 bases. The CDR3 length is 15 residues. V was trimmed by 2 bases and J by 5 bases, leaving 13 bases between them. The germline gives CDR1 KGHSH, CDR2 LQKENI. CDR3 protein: CASSPYLDSNNEQFF. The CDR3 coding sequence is TGTGCCAGCTCACCATATCTGGACAGTAACAATGAGCAGTTCTTC.

The CDR3 coding sequence is TGTGCCAGCAGCAGATCCGGGACAGGGGCCTACGAGCAGTACTTC. Amino acids: CASSRSGTGAYEQYF. This rearrangement joins TRBV9 to TRBJ2-7; 10 nucleotides line up with TRBD1. Trimming at V came to 4 bases and at J to 2 bases, leaving 6 bases not matched to a gene. CDR3 length: 15 amino acids. Per the germline V gene, CDR1 is SGDLS and CDR2 is YYNGEE.

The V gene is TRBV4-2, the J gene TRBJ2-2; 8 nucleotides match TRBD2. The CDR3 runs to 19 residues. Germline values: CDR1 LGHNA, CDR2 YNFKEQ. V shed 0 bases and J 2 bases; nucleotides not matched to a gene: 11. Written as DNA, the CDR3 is TGTGCCAGCAGCCAAGAAGGACGGAGCGGGAGTAGTAACACCGGGGAGCTGTTTTTT. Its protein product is CASSQEGRSGSSNTGELFF.

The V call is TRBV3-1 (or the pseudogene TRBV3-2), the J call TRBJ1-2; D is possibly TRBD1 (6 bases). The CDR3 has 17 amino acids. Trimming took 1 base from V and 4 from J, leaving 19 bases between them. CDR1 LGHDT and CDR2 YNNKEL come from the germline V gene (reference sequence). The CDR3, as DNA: TGTGCCAGCAGCCAAGGGGGGGGGCTGACTCAGGGCTATGGCTACACCTTC. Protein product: CASSQGGGLTQGYGYTF.

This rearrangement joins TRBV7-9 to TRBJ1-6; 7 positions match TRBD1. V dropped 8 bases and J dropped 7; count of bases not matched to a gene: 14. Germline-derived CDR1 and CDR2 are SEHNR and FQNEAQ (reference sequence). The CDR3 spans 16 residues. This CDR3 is CASDALSTGTNSPLHF. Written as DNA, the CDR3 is TGTGCCAGCGACGCCCTATCGACAGGGACAAATTCACCCCTCCACTTT.

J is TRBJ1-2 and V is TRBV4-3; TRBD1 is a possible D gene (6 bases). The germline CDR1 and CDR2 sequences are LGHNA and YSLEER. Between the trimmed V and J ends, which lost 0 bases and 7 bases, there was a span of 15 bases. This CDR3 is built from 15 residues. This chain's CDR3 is CASSQDPQGPGGYTF. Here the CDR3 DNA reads TGCGCCAGCAGCCAAGATCCCCAGGGGCCGGGTGGCTACACCTTC.